The rows below give T cell receptor beta chains drawn from one sample of a study of shared clonotypes between healthy human individuals. The method was immunoSEQ multiplex PCR; TCRdb's version includes in-frame clones alone and lacks a portion of them. The repertoire consists of over 400,000 clones, with approximately 95% occurring once and the leading ten covering nearly 0.065%. The sequencing sample was made of naive CD4+ T cells sorted from blood. These receptors came from a woman in her twenties or thirties in good health. Each CDR3 is given without its conserved first and last residue.

ASSLIVGLAGGPPVSYEQY	TRBV7-3	TRBJ2-7
ASSREGARSTEAF	TRBV5-4	TRBJ1-1
AISVGELAAGNEQF	TRBV10-3	TRBJ2-1
SVGETGNQPQH	TRBV29-1	TRBJ1-5
ATRTGSSTDTQY	TRBV28	TRBJ2-3
ASSWTVNQPQH	TRBV28	TRBJ1-5
ASSLRGGGTEAF	TRBV5-5	TRBJ1-1
ASTGGGEELFHRAF	TRBV28	TRBJ1-1
ASSAASPDTQY	TRBV9	TRBJ2-3
ASSDPDRDRNGYT	TRBV9	TRBJ1-2
ASSRGGDSYEQY	TRBV9	TRBJ2-7
AWNPGDGQETQY	TRBV30	TRBJ2-5
ASSAGQGETEAF	TRBV7-9	TRBJ1-1
ASSPGVGDTLYGYT	TRBV18	TRBJ1-2
ASSPLASSNEQF	TRBV6-1	TRBJ2-1
ASSLRGIHYEQY	TRBV13	TRBJ2-7
ASGESLTEAF	TRBV28	TRBJ1-1
ASSSAVLYNEQF	TRBV27	TRBJ2-1
ASRPARDSSVLT	TRBV28	TRBJ2-7
ASSQDTGLAGGYEQY	TRBV4-1	TRBJ2-7
ASSQDRSPGTGIYEQY	TRBV4-1	TRBJ2-7
ASRQVGDTGELF	TRBV2	TRBJ2-2
ASTRADGYTDTQY	TRBV28	TRBJ2-3
ASRSRGTGIQLNTGELF	TRBV7-9	TRBJ2-2
SARGPPAGELF	TRBV29-1	TRBJ2-2
ASSLMGVGGYT	TRBV5-4	TRBJ1-2
ASSPGQGRSPLH	TRBV6-5	TRBJ1-6
SVSNSYNEQF	TRBV29-1	TRBJ2-1
ASSLGETGGYT	TRBV7-9	TRBJ1-2
ASSQSSTSGSSTDTQY	TRBV4-2	TRBJ2-3
ASSTGPGELF	TRBV5-4	TRBJ2-2
ASNKGGQRRQPQH	TRBV28	TRBJ1-5
ASSFRLPQETQY	TRBV28	TRBJ2-5
ASQVAGPYEQY	TRBV28	TRBJ2-7
ASSFLVYEQY	TRBV28	TRBJ2-7
AWSVNSNQPQH	TRBV30	TRBJ1-5
AWRGQVGQPQH	TRBV30	TRBJ1-5
ASPSWVTGELF	TRBV19	TRBJ2-2
ASSKTSGRAVAQY	TRBV6-1	TRBJ2-3
ASSLRTGYYNEQF	TRBV5-1	TRBJ2-1
ASSFFGGAPNTEAF	TRBV28	TRBJ1-1